Listed below are T cell receptor beta chains from one sample, sequenced in a study of blood T cells in healthy people across ages. TCRdb ran MiXCR on the 5' RACE reads and lists one entry per CDR3 protein. Of some 1.6 million distinct CDR3 sequences listed, around 36% were seen once; the top ten hold about 11%. The sample comprised blood. These receptors were collected from a woman in her 30s in good health. CDR3s include the opening cysteine and the closing phenylalanine or tryptophan. Each record gives: clone size, J gene, V gene, D gene, CDR3 protein, CDR3 DNA. A D gene is named only where the DNA matches it firmly. Expanded clones get a size class; other rows say once, few or many, or leave the size out.

clone_size: few; j_call: TRBJ2-3; v_call: TRBV20-1; d_call: TRBD1; cdr3_aa: CSARGYRGRTDTQYF; cdr3_nt: TGCAGTGCTAGGGGCTACAGGGGTCGCACAGATACGCAGTATTTT
clone_size: few; j_call: TRBJ1-1; v_call: TRBV20-1; d_call: TRBD1; cdr3_aa: CSASVGTGDTEAFF; cdr3_nt: TGCAGTGCTTCTGTAGGGACAGGAGACACTGAAGCTTTCTTT
clone_size: many; j_call: TRBJ2-1; v_call: TRBV4-1; d_call: TRBD1; cdr3_aa: CASNPADRGRYNEQFF; cdr3_nt: TGCGCCAGCAACCCGGCGGACAGGGGGCGTTACAATGAGCAGTTCTTC
clone_size: once; j_call: TRBJ2-1; v_call: TRBV7-2; d_call: NA; cdr3_aa: CASSLAIAVGGLRNEQFF; cdr3_nt: TGTGCCAGCAGCTTAGCCATTGCGGTGGGGGGCCTTCGAAATGAGCAGTTCTTC
clone_size: few; j_call: TRBJ2-1; v_call: TRBV27; d_call: TRBD2; cdr3_aa: CASSLVAGANNEQFF; cdr3_nt: TGTGCCAGCAGCCTAGTAGCGGGGGCGAACAATGAGCAGTTCTTC
clone_size: few; j_call: TRBJ2-7; v_call: TRBV13; d_call: TRBD1; cdr3_aa: CASRRWDRGYEQYF; cdr3_nt: TGTGCCAGCAGGCGATGGGACAGGGGCTACGAGCAGTACTTC
clone_size: NA; j_call: TRBJ2-7; v_call: TRBV3-1; d_call: TRBD1; cdr3_aa: CASSPIRDRAGEQYF; cdr3_nt: TGTGCCAGCAGCCCGATCCGGGACAGGGCTGGCGAGCAGTACTTC
clone_size: NA; j_call: TRBJ2-1; v_call: TRBV2; d_call: NA; cdr3_aa: CASTPGTYNEQFF; cdr3_nt: TGTGCCAGCACGCCAGGGACCTACAATGAGCAGTTCTTC
clone_size: few; j_call: TRBJ2-7; v_call: TRBV4-1; d_call: NA; cdr3_aa: CASSLTPGRATYEQYF; cdr3_nt: TGCGCCAGCAGCCTCACTCCGGGACGGGCAACCTACGAGCAGTACTTC
clone_size: NA; j_call: TRBJ1-6; v_call: TRBV6-1; d_call: NA; cdr3_aa: CASSELVVANSPLHF; cdr3_nt: TGTGCCAGCAGTGAATTGGTGGTCGCAAATTCACCCCTCCACTTT
clone_size: few; j_call: TRBJ2-3; v_call: TRBV4-2; d_call: NA; cdr3_aa: CASSQAVVLTSTDTQYF; cdr3_nt: TGTGCCAGCAGCCAGGCAGTCGTGCTTACTAGCACAGATACGCAGTATTTT
clone_size: few; j_call: TRBJ2-5; v_call: TRBV7-9; d_call: NA; cdr3_aa: CAILKEGEETQYF; cdr3_nt: TGTGCCATCCTAAAGGAGGGGGAAGAGACCCAGTACTTC
clone_size: NA; j_call: TRBJ1-1; v_call: TRBV9; d_call: TRBD1; cdr3_aa: CASRTGLGPSTEAFF; cdr3_nt: TGTGCCAGCAGGACAGGGTTGGGGCCCAGCACTGAAGCTTTCTTT
clone_size: NA; j_call: TRBJ1-1; v_call: TRBV4-1; d_call: TRBD1; cdr3_aa: CASSQGTGPLNTEAFF; cdr3_nt: TGCGCCAGCAGCCAGGGGACAGGGCCTTTGAACACTGAAGCTTTCTTT
clone_size: few; j_call: TRBJ2-1; v_call: TRBV7-7; d_call: NA; cdr3_aa: CASSFLGRYNEQFF; cdr3_nt: TGTGCCAGCAGCTTTTTGGGACGCTACAATGAGCAGTTCTTC
clone_size: NA; j_call: TRBJ2-5; v_call: TRBV2; d_call: NA; cdr3_aa: CASRAWGLLQETQYF; cdr3_nt: TGTGCCAGCAGAGCTTGGGGACTGCTACAAGAGACCCAGTACTTC
clone_size: NA; j_call: TRBJ2-2; v_call: TRBV12-3/TRBV12-4; d_call: NA; cdr3_aa: CASDPQSNTGELFF; cdr3_nt: TGTGCCAGCGACCCCCAATCCAACACCGGGGAGCTGTTTTTT
clone_size: NA; j_call: TRBJ2-7; v_call: TRBV4-1; d_call: NA; cdr3_aa: CASSQVVTSSYEQYF; cdr3_nt: TGCGCCAGCAGCCAAGTAGTAACTAGCTCCTACGAGCAGTACTTC
clone_size: many; j_call: TRBJ2-1; v_call: TRBV15; d_call: NA; cdr3_aa: CATSRDWAVSYNEQFF; cdr3_nt: TGTGCCACCAGCAGAGATTGGGCGGTCTCCTACAATGAGCAGTTCTTC
clone_size: NA; j_call: TRBJ1-4; v_call: TRBV7-2; d_call: NA; cdr3_aa: CASSLPGAGKLFF; cdr3_nt: TGTGCCAGCAGCTTGCCCGGGGCTGGAAAACTGTTTTTT
clone_size: NA; j_call: TRBJ2-7; v_call: TRBV5-1; d_call: NA; cdr3_aa: CASSLEGGDTYEQYF; cdr3_nt: TGCGCCAGCAGCTTGGAGGGAGGAGACACCTACGAGCAGTACTTC
clone_size: NA; j_call: TRBJ2-7; v_call: TRBV28; d_call: NA; cdr3_aa: CASWNSYNEQYF; cdr3_nt: TGTGCCAGCTGGAACTCTTACAATGAGCAGTACTTC
clone_size: few; j_call: TRBJ2-3; v_call: TRBV29-1; d_call: TRBD2; cdr3_aa: CSVEPSGGTDTQYF; cdr3_nt: TGCAGCGTTGAACCTAGCGGGGGCACAGATACGCAGTATTTT
clone_size: many; j_call: TRBJ2-5; v_call: TRBV29-1; d_call: NA; cdr3_aa: CSVPTFFGRQEGAWETQYF; cdr3_nt: TGCAGCGTCCCGACGTTTTTTGGGCGTCAGGAGGGGGCATGGGAGACCCAGTACTTC
clone_size: NA; j_call: TRBJ2-7; v_call: TRBV13; d_call: NA; cdr3_aa: CASSFRKKGGGRPYEQYF; cdr3_nt: TGTGCCAGCAGCTTCAGGAAAAAGGGGGGGGGCAGGCCCTACGAGCAGTACTTC
clone_size: NA; j_call: TRBJ2-1; v_call: TRBV7-3; d_call: TRBD2; cdr3_aa: CASSPTSGSNEQFF; cdr3_nt: TGTGCCAGCAGTCCGACTAGCGGTAGTAATGAGCAGTTCTTC
clone_size: many; j_call: TRBJ2-7; v_call: TRBV27; d_call: NA; cdr3_aa: CASSLSGEQYF; cdr3_nt: TGTGCCAGCAGCTTATCAGGCGAGCAGTACTTC
clone_size: few; j_call: TRBJ2-1; v_call: TRBV9; d_call: NA; cdr3_aa: CASSVGSDSYNEQFF; cdr3_nt: TGTGCCAGCAGCGTAGGGAGCGACTCCTACAATGAGCAGTTCTTC
clone_size: NA; j_call: TRBJ2-5; v_call: TRBV7-9; d_call: TRBD1; cdr3_aa: CASSRDRGKQETQYF; cdr3_nt: TGTGCCAGCAGCCGTGACAGGGGTAAACAAGAGACCCAGTACTTC
clone_size: few; j_call: TRBJ1-2; v_call: TRBV27; d_call: TRBD1; cdr3_aa: CASTQTGGDYGYTF; cdr3_nt: TGTGCCAGCACCCAGACAGGGGGCGACTATGGCTACACCTTC
clone_size: few; j_call: TRBJ2-1; v_call: TRBV18; d_call: NA; cdr3_aa: CASSPEVLGSYNEQFF; cdr3_nt: TGTGCCAGCTCACCGGAAGTTCTTGGGTCCTACAATGAGCAGTTCTTC
clone_size: few; j_call: TRBJ2-6; v_call: TRBV6-5; d_call: NA; cdr3_aa: CASSYASFGANVLTF; cdr3_nt: TGTGCCAGCAGTTACGCTTCTTTTGGGGCCAACGTCCTGACTTTC
clone_size: few; j_call: TRBJ2-1; v_call: TRBV20-1; d_call: NA; cdr3_aa: CSAIKGNEQFF; cdr3_nt: TGCAGTGCTATAAAGGGGAATGAGCAGTTCTTC
clone_size: NA; j_call: TRBJ2-1; v_call: TRBV25-1; d_call: NA; cdr3_aa: CVRKNEQFF; cdr3_nt: TGTGTCAGGAAGAATGAGCAGTTCTTC
clone_size: NA; j_call: TRBJ2-1; v_call: TRBV20-1; d_call: TRBD2; cdr3_aa: CSAKKPAGGHYEQFF; cdr3_nt: TGCAGTGCTAAAAAACCAGCGGGAGGGCACTATGAGCAGTTCTTC
clone_size: many; j_call: TRBJ2-1; v_call: TRBV25-1; d_call: NA; cdr3_aa: CASSDSKLKSSYNEQFF; cdr3_nt: TGTGCCAGCAGTGACTCGAAGCTGAAGAGCTCCTACAATGAGCAGTTCTTC
clone_size: NA; j_call: TRBJ2-5; v_call: TRBV5-1; d_call: NA; cdr3_aa: CASSSGHKQETQYF; cdr3_nt: TGCGCCAGCAGCTCGGGACACAAACAAGAGACCCAGTACTTC
clone_size: few; j_call: TRBJ2-1; v_call: TRBV7-9; d_call: NA; cdr3_aa: CASSLRRDRSNEQFF; cdr3_nt: TGTGCCAGCAGCCTGCGACGGGACCGAAGTAATGAGCAGTTCTTC
clone_size: few; j_call: TRBJ2-1; v_call: TRBV20-1; d_call: TRBD2; cdr3_aa: CSARDTWAGVSYNEQFF; cdr3_nt: TGCAGTGCTAGAGATACATGGGCGGGAGTCTCCTACAATGAGCAGTTCTTC
clone_size: NA; j_call: TRBJ2-5; v_call: TRBV10-3; d_call: TRBD2; cdr3_aa: CAISAGLAADGGQETQYF; cdr3_nt: TGTGCCATCAGTGCCGGACTAGCGGCCGATGGGGGCCAAGAGACCCAGTACTTC
clone_size: NA; j_call: TRBJ1-3; v_call: TRBV29-1; d_call: NA; cdr3_aa: CSGLGAGNTIYF; cdr3_nt: TGCAGCGGCTTAGGGGCTGGAAACACCATATATTTT
clone_size: few; j_call: TRBJ2-5; v_call: TRBV18; d_call: NA; cdr3_aa: CASSPLSDYNEQYF; cdr3_nt: TGTGCCAGCTCACCACTGAGCGACTACAATGAGCAGTACTTC
clone_size: NA; j_call: TRBJ2-2; v_call: TRBV18; d_call: NA; cdr3_aa: CASSPRQGGTGELFF; cdr3_nt: TGTGCCAGCTCACCACGCCAGGGAGGCACCGGGGAGCTGTTTTTT
clone_size: NA; j_call: TRBJ2-5; v_call: TRBV13; d_call: NA; cdr3_aa: CASSSEVFETQYF; cdr3_nt: TGTGCCAGCAGCTCCGAGGTGTTCGAGACCCAGTACTTC
clone_size: NA; j_call: TRBJ2-5; v_call: TRBV6-5; d_call: NA; cdr3_aa: CASSRGPRETQYF; cdr3_nt: TGTGCCAGCAGCCGGGGACCGCGAGAGACCCAGTACTTC
clone_size: NA; j_call: TRBJ2-2; v_call: TRBV4-1; d_call: TRBD1; cdr3_aa: CASGQLQGAGELFF; cdr3_nt: TGCGCCAGCGGCCAACTGCAGGGGGCCGGGGAGCTGTTTTTT
clone_size: NA; j_call: TRBJ2-7; v_call: TRBV7-6; d_call: TRBD1; cdr3_aa: CASSPQGAVNEQYF; cdr3_nt: TGTGCCAGCAGCCCCCAGGGGGCCGTGAACGAGCAGTACTTC
clone_size: few; j_call: TRBJ2-5; v_call: TRBV25-1; d_call: TRBD2; cdr3_aa: CASTIAASGRGETQYF; cdr3_nt: TGTGCCAGCACCATAGCGGCCAGCGGGAGAGGGGAGACCCAGTACTTC
clone_size: NA; j_call: TRBJ2-7; v_call: TRBV19; d_call: NA; cdr3_aa: CATAGQNGGEQYF; cdr3_nt: TGTGCCACGGCTGGACAGAATGGGGGGGAGCAGTACTTC
clone_size: NA; j_call: TRBJ2-7; v_call: TRBV6-5; d_call: TRBD2; cdr3_aa: CASSSTGLAGSTPYEQYF; cdr3_nt: TGTGCCAGCAGTTCTACGGGACTAGCGGGTTCTACGCCCTACGAGCAGTACTTC
clone_size: NA; j_call: TRBJ2-1; v_call: TRBV7-9; d_call: NA; cdr3_aa: CASSATSWNEQFF; cdr3_nt: TGTGCCAGCAGCGCCACTAGCTGGAATGAGCAGTTCTTC
clone_size: NA; j_call: TRBJ2-1; v_call: TRBV10-3; d_call: TRBD2; cdr3_aa: CAISASSGDNEQFF; cdr3_nt: TGTGCCATCAGTGCTTCTAGCGGCGACAATGAGCAGTTCTTC
clone_size: NA; j_call: TRBJ2-7; v_call: TRBV27; d_call: NA; cdr3_aa: CASTYSWGPGTYEQYF; cdr3_nt: TGTGCCAGCACTTATTCATGGGGCCCTGGGACGTACGAGCAGTACTTC
clone_size: NA; j_call: TRBJ1-5; v_call: TRBV4-1; d_call: TRBD1; cdr3_aa: CASSQVLGQVGSNQPQHF; cdr3_nt: TGCGCCAGCAGCCAGGTTCTCGGACAGGTTGGGAGCAATCAGCCCCAGCATTTT